This record concerns one T cell receptor (beta chain) sequence. No antigen is known for it. The PCR used 60 Vbeta and 13 Jbeta primers. Generated by immunoSEQ multiplex PCR, the TCRdb table keeps only in-frame clones and is missing some. The sample includes under 200,000 clones, around 75% seen only once; the top ten take 4.9%. With V trimmed by 2 bases and J by 1 base, 11 bases remained unmatched. This CDR3 spans 18 amino acids. Germline V gene sequence: CDR1 LGHNA, CDR2 YSLEER. The sample belongs to a study of cytomegalovirus exposure and HLA in healthy donors. Study results and caveats: A later analysis associated 16,000 or so TCR beta sequences with HLA alleles at a 0.05 false discovery rate.

Participants comprised healthy donors of bone marrow. Sequencing was performed on PBMCs. The clonotype was recovered from a male donor in good health and CMV-seronegative. This chain links TRBV4-3 with TRBJ2-7; 10 bases are shared with TRBD2. CDR3 DNA: TGCGCCAGCAGCCAACATAAGGCCTCTAGCGGGAGATCCTACGAGCAGTACTTC. This encodes CASSQHKASSGRSYEQYF.